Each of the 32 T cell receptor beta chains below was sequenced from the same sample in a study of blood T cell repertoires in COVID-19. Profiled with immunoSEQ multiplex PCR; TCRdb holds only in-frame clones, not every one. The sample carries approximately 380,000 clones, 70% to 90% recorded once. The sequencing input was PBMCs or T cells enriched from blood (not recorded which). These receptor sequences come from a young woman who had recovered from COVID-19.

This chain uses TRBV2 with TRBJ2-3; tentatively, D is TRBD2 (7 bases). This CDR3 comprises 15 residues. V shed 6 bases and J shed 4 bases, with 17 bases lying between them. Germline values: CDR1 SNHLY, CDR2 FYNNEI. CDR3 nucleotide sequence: TGTGCCAGCAGCCAAACGGGGGGCGGCGCAGATACGCAGTATTTT. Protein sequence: CASSQTGGGADTQYF.

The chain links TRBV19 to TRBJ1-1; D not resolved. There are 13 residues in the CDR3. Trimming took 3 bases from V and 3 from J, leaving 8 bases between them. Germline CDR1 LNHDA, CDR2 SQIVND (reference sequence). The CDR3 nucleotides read TGTGCCAGTAGTATGAAACTGGACACTGAAGCTTTCTTT. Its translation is CASSMKLDTEAFF.

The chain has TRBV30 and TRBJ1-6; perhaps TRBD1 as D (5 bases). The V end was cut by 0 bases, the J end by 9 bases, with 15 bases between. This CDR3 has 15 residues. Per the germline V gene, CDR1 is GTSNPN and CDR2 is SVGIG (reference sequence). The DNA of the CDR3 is TGTGCCTGGAGTGTAGGCCTCAGGGCCGGTTCACCCCTCCACTTT. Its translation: CAWSVGLRAGSPLHF.

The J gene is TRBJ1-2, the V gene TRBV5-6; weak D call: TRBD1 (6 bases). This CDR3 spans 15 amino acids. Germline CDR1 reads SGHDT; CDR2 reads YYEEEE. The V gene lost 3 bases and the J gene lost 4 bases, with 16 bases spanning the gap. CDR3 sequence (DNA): TGTGCCAGCAGCTCCCCACAGACAGGTATCTATGGCTACACCTTC. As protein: CASSSPQTGIYGYTF.

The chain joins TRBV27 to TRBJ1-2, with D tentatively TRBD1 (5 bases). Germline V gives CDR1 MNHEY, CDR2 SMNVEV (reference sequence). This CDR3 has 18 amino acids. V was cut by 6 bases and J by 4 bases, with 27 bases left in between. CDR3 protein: CASRPSREGLEDRYGYTF. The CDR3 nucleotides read TGTGCCAGCAGGCCTTCCAGGGAGGGCCTGGAAGACCGCTATGGCTACACCTTC.

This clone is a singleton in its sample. In DNA form, the CDR3 reads TGTGCCAGCAGTGAAAGCGGCAGGTATGAAAAACTGTTTTTT. Translation: CASSESGRYEKLFF. The chain combines TRBV6-1 with TRBJ1-4, with no clear D. CDR3 length: 14 amino acids. The V gene's germline CDR1 is MNHNS and CDR2 SASEGT. V dropped 2 bases and J dropped 6 bases, with 10 bases sitting between them.

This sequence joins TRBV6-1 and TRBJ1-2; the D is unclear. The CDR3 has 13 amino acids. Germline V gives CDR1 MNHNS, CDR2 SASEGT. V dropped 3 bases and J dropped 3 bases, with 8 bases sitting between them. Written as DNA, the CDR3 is TGTGCCAGCAGTGAGGTTGGCCACTATGGCTACACCTTC. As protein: CASSEVGHYGYTF.

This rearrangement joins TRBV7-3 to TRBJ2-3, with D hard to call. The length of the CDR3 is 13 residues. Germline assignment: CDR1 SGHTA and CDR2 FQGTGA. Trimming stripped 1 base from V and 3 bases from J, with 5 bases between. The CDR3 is CASSLMLTDTQYF. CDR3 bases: TGTGCCAGCAGCTTAATGCTAACAGATACGCAGTATTTT.

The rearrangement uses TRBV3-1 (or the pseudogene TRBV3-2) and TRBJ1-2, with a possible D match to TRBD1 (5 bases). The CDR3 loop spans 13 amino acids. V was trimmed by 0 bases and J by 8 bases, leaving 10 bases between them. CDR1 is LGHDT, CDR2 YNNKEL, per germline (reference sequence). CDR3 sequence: CASSQDHKGGYTF. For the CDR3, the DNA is TGTGCCAGCAGCCAAGACCACAAGGGGGGCTACACCTTC.

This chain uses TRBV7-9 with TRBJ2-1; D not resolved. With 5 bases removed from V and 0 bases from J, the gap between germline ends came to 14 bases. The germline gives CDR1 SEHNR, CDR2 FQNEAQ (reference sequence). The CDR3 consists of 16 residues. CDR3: CASSLKLEFSYNEQFF. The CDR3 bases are TGTGCCAGCAGCCTGAAGTTAGAATTCTCCTACAATGAGCAGTTCTTC.

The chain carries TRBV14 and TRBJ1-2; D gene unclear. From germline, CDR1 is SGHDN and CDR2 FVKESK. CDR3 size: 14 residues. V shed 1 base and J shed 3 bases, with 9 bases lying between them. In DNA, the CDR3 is TGTGCCAGCAGCCAAGTAGGAGCGCACTATGGCTACACCTTC. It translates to CASSQVGAHYGYTF.

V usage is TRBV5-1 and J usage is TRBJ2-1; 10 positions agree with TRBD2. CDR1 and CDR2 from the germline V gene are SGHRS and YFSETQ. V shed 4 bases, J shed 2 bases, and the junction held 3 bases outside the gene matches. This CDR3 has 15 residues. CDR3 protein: CASSPSGGTYNEQFF. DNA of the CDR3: TGCGCCAGCAGCCCTAGCGGGGGTACCTACAATGAGCAGTTCTTC.

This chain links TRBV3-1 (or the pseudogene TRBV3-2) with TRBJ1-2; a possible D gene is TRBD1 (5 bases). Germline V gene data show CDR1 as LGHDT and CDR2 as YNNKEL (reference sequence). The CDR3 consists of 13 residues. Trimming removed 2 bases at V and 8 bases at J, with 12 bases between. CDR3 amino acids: CASSQFGKGGYTF. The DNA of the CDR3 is TGTGCCAGCAGCCAATTTGGGAAGGGGGGCTACACCTTC.

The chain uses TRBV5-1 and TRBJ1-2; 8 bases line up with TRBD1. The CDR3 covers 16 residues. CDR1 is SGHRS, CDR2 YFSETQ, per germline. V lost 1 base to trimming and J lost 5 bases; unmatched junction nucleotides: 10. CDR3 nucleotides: TGCGCCAGCAGCTTGTGGTACAGGGGGAATTCTTATGGCTACACCTTC. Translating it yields CASSLWYRGNSYGYTF.

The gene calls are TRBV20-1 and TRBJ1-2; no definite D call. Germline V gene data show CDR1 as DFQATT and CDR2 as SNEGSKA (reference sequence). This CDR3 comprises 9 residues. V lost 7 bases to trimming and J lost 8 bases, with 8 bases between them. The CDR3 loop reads CSVFRGYTF. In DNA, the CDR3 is TGCAGTGTTTTCCGGGGCTACACCTTC.

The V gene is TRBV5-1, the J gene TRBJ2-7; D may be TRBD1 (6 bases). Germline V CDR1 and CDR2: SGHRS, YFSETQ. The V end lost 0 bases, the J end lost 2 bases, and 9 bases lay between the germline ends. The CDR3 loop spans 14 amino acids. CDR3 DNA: TGCGCCAGCAGCTTGGACAGGGAAACCTACGAGCAGTACTTC. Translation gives CASSLDRETYEQYF. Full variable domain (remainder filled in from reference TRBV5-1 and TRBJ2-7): KAGVTQTPRYLIKTRGQQVTLSCSPISGHRSVSWYQQTPGQGLQFLFEYFSETQRNKGNFPGRFSGRQFSNSRSEMNVSTLELGDSALYLCASSLDRETYEQYFGPGTRLTVT.

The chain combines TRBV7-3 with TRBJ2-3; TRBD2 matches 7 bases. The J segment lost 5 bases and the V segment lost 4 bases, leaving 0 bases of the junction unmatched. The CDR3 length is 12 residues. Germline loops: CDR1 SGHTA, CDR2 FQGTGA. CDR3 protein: CASSSSGDTQYF. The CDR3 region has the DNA TGTGCCAGCAGCTCTAGCGGAGATACGCAGTATTTT.

The CDR3 reads CAWTTGVGQPQHF. The CDR3 DNA sequence: TGTGCCTGGACGACAGGGGTTGGTCAGCCCCAGCATTTT. The rearrangement joins TRBV30 to TRBJ1-5; TRBD1 matches 8 bases. Germline values: CDR1 GTSNPN, CDR2 SVGIG (reference sequence). The CDR3 has 13 amino acids. The V and J ends lost 4 bases and 6 bases, in that order; junction bases with no gene match: 5.

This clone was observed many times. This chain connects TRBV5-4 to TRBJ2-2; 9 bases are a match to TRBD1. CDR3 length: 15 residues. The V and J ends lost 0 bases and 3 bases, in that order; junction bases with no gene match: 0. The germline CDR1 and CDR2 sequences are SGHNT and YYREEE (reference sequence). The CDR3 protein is CASSLDRGHTGELFF. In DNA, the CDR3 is TGTGCCAGCAGCTTGGACAGGGGGCACACCGGGGAGCTGTTTTTT.

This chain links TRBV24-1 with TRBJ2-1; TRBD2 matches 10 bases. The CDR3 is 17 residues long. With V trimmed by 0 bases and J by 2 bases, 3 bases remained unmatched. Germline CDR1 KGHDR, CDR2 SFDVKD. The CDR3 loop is CATSDLGLAGAYNEQFF. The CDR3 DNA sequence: TGTGCCACCAGTGATTTGGGCCTAGCGGGGGCCTACAATGAGCAGTTCTTC.

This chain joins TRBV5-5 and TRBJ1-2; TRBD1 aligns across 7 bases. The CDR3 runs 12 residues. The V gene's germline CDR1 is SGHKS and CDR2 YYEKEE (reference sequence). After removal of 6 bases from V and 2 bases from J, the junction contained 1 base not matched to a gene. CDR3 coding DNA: TGTGCCAGCATGGGACAGAACTATGGCTACACCTTC. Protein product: CASMGQNYGYTF.

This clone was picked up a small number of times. The CDR3 sequence is CASSLDWDRSNQPQHF. CDR3 DNA: TGTGCCAGCAGCTTAGATTGGGACAGAAGCAATCAGCCCCAGCATTTT. The chain joins TRBV11-2 to TRBJ1-5; 7 positions match TRBD1. The junction had 3 bases not matched to a gene; V was cut back by 0 bases and J by 1 base. Germline V gives CDR1 SGHAT, CDR2 FQNNGV. CDR3 length equals 16 residues.

CDR3 protein: CASSGLGAIPTSGGGSTDTQYF. The DNA of the CDR3 is TGCGCCAGCAGCGGGCTGGGGGCAATCCCTACTAGCGGGGGCGGTAGCACAGATACGCAGTATTTT. The chain employs TRBV5-1 and TRBJ2-3; 11 nucleotides agree with TRBD2. Trimming at V came to 4 bases and at J to 0 bases, leaving 22 bases not matched to a gene. The CDR3 is 22 residues long. From germline, CDR1 is SGHRS and CDR2 YFSETQ.

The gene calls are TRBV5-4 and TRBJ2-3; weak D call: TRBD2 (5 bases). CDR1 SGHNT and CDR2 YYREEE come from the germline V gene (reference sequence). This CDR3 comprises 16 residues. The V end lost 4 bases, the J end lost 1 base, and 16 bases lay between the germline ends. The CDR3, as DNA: TGTGCCAGCAGCCCGGGATACAACGGGGGCACAGATACGCAGTATTTT. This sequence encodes CASSPGYNGGTDTQYF.

The CDR3 bases are TGCGCCAGCAGCTCCTCAGAACGGGGGGCTAATGAAAAACTGTTTTTT. Translation gives CASSSSERGANEKLFF. This chain joins TRBV5-1 and TRBJ1-4; D is perhaps TRBD1 (5 bases). The V end lost 3 bases, the J end lost 3 bases, and 15 bases lay between the germline ends. The V gene's germline CDR1 is SGHRS and CDR2 YFSETQ. The CDR3 has 16 residues.

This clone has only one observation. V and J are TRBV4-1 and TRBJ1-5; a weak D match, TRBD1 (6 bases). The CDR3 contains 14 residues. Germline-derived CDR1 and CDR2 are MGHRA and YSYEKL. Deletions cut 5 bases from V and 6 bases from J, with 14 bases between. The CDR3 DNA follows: TGCGCCAGCAGCTGGGACACCGGTCGTCAGCCCCAGCATTTT. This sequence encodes CASSWDTGRQPQHF.

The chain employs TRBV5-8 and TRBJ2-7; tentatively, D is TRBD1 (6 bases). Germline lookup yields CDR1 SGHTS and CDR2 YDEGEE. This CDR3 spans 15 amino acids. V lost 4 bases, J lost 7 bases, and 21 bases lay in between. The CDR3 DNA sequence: TGTGCCAGCAGCCCACAGGTCCGACAGGATGGGGAGCAGTACTTC. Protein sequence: CASSPQVRQDGEQYF.

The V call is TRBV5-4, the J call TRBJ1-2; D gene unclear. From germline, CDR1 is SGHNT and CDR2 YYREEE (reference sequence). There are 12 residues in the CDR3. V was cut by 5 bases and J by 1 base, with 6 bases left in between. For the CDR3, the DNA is TGTGCCAGCAGACAGAATAACTATGGCTACACCTTC. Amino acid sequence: CASRQNNYGYTF.

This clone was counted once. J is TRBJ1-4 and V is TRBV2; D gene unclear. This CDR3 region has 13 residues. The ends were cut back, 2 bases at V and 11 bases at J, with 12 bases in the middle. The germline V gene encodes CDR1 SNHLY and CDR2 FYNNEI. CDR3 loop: CASSEREVWKLFF. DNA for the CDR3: TGTGCCAGCAGTGAACGGGAAGTGTGGAAACTGTTTTTT.

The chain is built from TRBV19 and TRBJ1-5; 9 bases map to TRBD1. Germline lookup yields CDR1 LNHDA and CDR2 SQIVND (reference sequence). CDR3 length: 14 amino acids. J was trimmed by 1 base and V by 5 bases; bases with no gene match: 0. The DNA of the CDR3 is TGTGCCAGTAGTGGACAGGGGAGCAATCAGCCCCAGCATTTT. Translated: CASSGQGSNQPQHF.

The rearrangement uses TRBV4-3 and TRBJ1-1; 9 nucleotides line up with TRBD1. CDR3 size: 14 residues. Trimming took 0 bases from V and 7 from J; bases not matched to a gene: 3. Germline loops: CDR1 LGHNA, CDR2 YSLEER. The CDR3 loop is CASSQDSTGGEAFF. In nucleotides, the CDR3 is TGCGCCAGCAGCCAAGATTCGACAGGGGGTGAAGCTTTCTTT.

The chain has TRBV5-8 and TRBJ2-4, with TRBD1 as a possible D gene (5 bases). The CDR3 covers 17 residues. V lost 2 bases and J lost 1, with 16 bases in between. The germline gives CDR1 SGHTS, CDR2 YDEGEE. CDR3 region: CASSFGAQNSAKNIQYF. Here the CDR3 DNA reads TGTGCCAGCAGCTTTGGGGCCCAAAACTCGGCCAAAAACATTCAGTACTTC.